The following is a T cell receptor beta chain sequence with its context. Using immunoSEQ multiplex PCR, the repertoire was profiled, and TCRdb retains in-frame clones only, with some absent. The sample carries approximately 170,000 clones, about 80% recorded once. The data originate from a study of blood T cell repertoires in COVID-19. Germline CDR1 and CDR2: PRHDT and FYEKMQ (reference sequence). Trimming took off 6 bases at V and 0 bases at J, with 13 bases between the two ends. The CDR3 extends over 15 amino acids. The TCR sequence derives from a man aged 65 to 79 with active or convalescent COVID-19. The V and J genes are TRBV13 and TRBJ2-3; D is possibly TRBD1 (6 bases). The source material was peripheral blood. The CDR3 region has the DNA TGTGCCAGCAGAGGAACAGGGTTTAGCACAGATACGCAGTATTTT. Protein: CASRGTGFSTDTQYF.